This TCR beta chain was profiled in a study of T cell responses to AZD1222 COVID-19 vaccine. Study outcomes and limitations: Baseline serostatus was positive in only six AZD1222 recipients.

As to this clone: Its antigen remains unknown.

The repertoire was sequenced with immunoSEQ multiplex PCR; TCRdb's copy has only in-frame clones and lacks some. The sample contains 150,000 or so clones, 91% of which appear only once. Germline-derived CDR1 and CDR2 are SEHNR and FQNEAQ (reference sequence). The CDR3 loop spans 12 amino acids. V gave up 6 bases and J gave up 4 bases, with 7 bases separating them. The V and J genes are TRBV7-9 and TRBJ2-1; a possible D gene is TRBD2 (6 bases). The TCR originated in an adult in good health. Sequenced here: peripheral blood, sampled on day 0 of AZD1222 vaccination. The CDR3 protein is CASRGGYNEQFF. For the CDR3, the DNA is TGTGCCAGCAGGGGGGGTTACAATGAGCAGTTCTTC.